The clone carrying this T cell receptor beta chain was picked up a small number of times. This entry is derived from a study of cytotoxic CD8 clonotypes in ibrutinib-treated CLL. On the study more broadly: Among responders, roughly 25 were partial and 2 complete; after median approximately 62 months, about 15 stayed remitted and around twelve progressed. Response sampling came at median approximately twelve months of treatment, ranging roughly 6 to 40 months.

From germline, CDR1 is SGHVS and CDR2 FQNEAQ. Between the trimmed V and J ends, which lost 2 bases and 6 bases, there was a span of 10 bases. This CDR3 has 13 residues. Repertoires were generated with immunoSEQ multiplex PCR, while TCRdb's copy carries only in-frame clones and drops some. The data contain hundreds of thousands of clones, approximately 70% of them singletons. The starting material was PBMCs, obtained after 12 months of ibrutinib treatment. This rearrangement joins TRBV7-8 to TRBJ1-1; no clear D gene. The TCR comes from a human donor with chronic lymphocytic leukemia. CDR3 bases: TGTGCCAGCAGCTTACTTCAGCGCTCTGAAGCTTTCTTT. Protein product: CASSLLQRSEAFF.